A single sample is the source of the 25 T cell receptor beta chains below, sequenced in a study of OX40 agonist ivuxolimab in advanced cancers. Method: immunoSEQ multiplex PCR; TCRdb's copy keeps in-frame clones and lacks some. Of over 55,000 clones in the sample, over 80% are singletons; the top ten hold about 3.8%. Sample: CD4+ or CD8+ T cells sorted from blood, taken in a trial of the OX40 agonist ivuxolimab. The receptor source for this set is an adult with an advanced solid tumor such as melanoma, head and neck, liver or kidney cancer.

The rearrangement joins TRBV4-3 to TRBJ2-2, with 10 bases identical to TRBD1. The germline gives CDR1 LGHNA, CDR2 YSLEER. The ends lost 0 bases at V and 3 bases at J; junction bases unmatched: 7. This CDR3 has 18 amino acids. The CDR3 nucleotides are TGCGCCAGCAGCCAAGAGGATTGGACAGGGGGTTACACCGGGGAGCTGTTTTTT. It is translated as CASSQEDWTGGYTGELFF.

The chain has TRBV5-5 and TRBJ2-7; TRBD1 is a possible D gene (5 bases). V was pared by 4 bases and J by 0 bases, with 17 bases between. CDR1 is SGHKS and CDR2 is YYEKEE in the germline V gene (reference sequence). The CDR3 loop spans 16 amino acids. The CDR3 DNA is TGTGCCAGCAGCCACTACGACAGCTCATTCTCCTACGAGCAGTACTTC. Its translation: CASSHYDSSFSYEQYF.

The CDR3 reads CASSTVHGTGVFEQYF. CDR3 bases: TGTGCCAGCAGTACAGTCCACGGGACAGGGGTTTTCGAGCAGTACTTC. V and J are TRBV27 and TRBJ2-7, with TRBD1 identical over 10 bases. From germline, CDR1 is MNHEY and CDR2 SMNVEV (reference sequence). The CDR3 sequence is 16 residues long. V shed 5 bases, J shed 6 bases, and the junction held 13 bases outside the gene matches.

This chain's CDR3 is CASSTGLAAYEQYF. CDR3 sequence (DNA): TGTGCCAGCAGTACGGGACTAGCCGCCTACGAGCAGTACTTC. The V call is TRBV6-1, the J call TRBJ2-7; the match to TRBD2 covers 9 bases. This CDR3 is 14 amino acids long. Per the germline V gene, CDR1 is MNHNS and CDR2 is SASEGT. Trimming cost V 5 bases and J 2 bases; bases outside gene matches: 4.

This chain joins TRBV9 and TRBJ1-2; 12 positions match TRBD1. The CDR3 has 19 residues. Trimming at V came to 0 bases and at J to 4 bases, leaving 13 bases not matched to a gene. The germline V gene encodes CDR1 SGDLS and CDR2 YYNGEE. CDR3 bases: TGTGCCAGCAGCGTAGCTACGGGACAGGGGGCCGCCTTTCCCTATGGCTACACCTTC. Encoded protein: CASSVATGQGAAFPYGYTF.

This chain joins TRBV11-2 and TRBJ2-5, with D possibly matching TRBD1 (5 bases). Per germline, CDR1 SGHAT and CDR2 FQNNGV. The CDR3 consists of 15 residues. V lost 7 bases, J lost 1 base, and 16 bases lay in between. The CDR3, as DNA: TGTGCCAGCACCGAGACAGCGCTCCCCCAAGAGACCCAGTACTTC. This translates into CASTETALPQETQYF.

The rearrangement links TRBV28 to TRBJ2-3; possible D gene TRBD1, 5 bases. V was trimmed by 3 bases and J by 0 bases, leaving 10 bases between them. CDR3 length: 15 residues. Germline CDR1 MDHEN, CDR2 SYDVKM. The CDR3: CASSFIQGSTDTQYF. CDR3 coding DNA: TGTGCCAGCAGTTTTATTCAGGGAAGCACAGATACGCAGTATTTT.

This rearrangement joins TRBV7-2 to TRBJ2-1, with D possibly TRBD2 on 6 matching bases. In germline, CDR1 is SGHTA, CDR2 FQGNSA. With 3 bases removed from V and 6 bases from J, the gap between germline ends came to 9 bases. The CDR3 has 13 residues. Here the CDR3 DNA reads TGTGCCAGCAGCTTCCCGGGAGTCAATGAGCAGTTCTTC. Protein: CASSFPGVNEQFF.

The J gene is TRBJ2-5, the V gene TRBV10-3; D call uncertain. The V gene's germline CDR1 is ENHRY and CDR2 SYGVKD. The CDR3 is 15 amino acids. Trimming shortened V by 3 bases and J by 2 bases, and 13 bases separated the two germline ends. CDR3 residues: CAISDRRSYQETQYF. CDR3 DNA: TGTGCCATCAGTGACAGGAGAAGTTATCAAGAGACCCAGTACTTC.

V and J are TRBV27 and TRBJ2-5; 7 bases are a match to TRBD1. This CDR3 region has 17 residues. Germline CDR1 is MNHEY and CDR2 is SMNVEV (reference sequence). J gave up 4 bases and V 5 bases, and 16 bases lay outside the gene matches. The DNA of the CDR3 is TGTGCCAGCAGTCCCCGGAGCGACAGGGTCCTTTTAGAGACCCAGTACTTC. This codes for CASSPRSDRVLLETQYF.

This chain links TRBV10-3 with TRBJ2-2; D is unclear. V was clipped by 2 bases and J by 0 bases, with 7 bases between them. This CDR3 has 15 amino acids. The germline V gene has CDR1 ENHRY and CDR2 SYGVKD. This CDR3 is CAISENVPNTGELFF. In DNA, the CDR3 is TGTGCCATCAGTGAGAACGTACCGAACACCGGGGAGCTGTTTTTT.

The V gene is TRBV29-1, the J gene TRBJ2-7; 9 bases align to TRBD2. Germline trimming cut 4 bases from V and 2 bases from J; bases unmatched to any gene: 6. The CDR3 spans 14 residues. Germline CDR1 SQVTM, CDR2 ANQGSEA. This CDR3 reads CSVVSSGNAYEQYF. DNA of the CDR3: TGCAGCGTTGTTTCTAGCGGGAATGCCTACGAGCAGTACTTC.

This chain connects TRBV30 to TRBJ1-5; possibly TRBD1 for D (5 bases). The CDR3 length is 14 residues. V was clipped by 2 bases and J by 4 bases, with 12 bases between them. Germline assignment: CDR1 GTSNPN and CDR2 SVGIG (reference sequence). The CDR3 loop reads CAWSQGLGNQPQHF. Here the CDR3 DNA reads TGTGCCTGGAGTCAGGGCCTAGGGAATCAGCCCCAGCATTTT.

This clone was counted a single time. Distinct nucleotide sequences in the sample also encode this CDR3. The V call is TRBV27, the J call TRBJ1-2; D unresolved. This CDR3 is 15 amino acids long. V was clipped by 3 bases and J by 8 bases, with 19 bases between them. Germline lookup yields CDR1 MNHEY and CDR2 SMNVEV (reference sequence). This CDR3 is CASSLAVGPILGYTF. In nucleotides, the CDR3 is TGTGCCAGCAGTTTGGCCGTCGGCCCTATCCTCGGCTACACCTTC.

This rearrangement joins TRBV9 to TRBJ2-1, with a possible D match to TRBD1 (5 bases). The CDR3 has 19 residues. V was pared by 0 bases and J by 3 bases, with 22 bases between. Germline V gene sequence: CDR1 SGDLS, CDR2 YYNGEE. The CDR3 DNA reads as TGTGCCAGCAGCGTAGCGTCCCAGGGTGGGTTTAGGGACTACAATGAGCAGTTCTTC. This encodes CASSVASQGGFRDYNEQFF.

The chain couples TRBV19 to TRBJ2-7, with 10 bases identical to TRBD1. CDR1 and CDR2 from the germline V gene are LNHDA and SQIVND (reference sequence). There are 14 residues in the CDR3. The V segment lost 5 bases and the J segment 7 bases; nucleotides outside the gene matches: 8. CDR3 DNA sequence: TGTGCCAGTAGTCCCGGGACAGGGGTACGGGAGCAGTACTTC. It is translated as CASSPGTGVREQYF.

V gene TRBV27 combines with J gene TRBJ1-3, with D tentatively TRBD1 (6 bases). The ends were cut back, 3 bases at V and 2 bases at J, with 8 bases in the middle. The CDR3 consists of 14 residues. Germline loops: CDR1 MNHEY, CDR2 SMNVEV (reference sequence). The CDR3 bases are TGTGCCAGCAGTTTGGGGGCCCCTGGAAACACCATATATTTT. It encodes CASSLGAPGNTIYF.

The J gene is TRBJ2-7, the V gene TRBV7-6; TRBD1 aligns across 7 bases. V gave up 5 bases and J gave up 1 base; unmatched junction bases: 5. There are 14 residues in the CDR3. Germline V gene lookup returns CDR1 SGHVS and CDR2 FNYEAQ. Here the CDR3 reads CASSDGTESYEQYF. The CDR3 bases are TGTGCCAGCAGCGACGGGACAGAATCCTACGAGCAGTACTTC.

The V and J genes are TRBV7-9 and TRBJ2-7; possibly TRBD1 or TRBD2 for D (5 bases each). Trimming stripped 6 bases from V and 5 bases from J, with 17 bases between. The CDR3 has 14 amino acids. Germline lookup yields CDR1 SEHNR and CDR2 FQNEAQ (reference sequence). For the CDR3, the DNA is TGTGCCAGCAGTCCGCAGGGACCTCGGGACGAGCAGTACTTC. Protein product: CASSPQGPRDEQYF.

CDR3 loop: CASSPTGSSGRSYEQYF. The CDR3 coding sequence is TGTGCCAGCAGCCCAACGGGGTCTAGCGGGAGGTCCTACGAGCAGTACTTC. The chain couples TRBV7-2 to TRBJ2-7, with 11 bases that match TRBD2. V lost 5 bases and J lost 1; bases outside the gene matches: 10. CDR3 size: 17 residues. CDR1 and CDR2 (germline): SGHTA, FQGNSA.

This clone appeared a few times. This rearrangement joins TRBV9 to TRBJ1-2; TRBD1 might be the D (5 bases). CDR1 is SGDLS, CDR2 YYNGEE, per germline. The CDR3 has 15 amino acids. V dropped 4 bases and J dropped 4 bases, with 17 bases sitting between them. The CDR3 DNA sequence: TGTGCCAGCAGCCTTAATACAGGTTCCCTCTATGGCTACACCTTC. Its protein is CASSLNTGSLYGYTF.

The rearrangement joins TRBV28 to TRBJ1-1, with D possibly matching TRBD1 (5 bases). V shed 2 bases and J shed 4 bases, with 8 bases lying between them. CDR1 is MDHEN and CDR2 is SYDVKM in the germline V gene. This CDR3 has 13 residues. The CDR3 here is CASSLGGATEAFF. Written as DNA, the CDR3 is TGTGCCAGCAGTTTAGGGGGTGCCACTGAAGCTTTCTTT.

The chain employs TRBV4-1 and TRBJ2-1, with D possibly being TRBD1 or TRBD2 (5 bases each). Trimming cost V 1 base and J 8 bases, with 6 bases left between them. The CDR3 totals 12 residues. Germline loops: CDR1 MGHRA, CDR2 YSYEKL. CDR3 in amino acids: CASSQGGYEQFF. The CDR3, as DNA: TGCGCCAGCAGCCAAGGGGGGTATGAGCAGTTCTTC.

DNA for the CDR3: TGTGCCAGCAGCCCCCGGTTGACTAGCGGAACCACAGATACGCAGTATTTT. Translating gives CASSPRLTSGTTDTQYF. The J gene is TRBJ2-3, the V gene TRBV7-3, with 9 bases aligning to TRBD2. The CDR3 is 17 amino acids. Trimming removed 5 bases from V and 2 bases from J; junction bases left unmatched: 11. In germline, CDR1 is SGHTA, CDR2 FQGTGA.

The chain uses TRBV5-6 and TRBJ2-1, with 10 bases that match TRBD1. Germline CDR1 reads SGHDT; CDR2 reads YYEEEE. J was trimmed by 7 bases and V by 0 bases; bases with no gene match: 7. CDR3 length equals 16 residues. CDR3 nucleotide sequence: TGTGCCAGCAGCTTGGAATGGGACAGGGGACTAAATGAGCAGTTCTTC. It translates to CASSLEWDRGLNEQFF. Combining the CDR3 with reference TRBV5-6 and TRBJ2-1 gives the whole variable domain DAGVTQSPTHLIKTRGQQVTLRCSPKSGHDTVSWYQQALGQGPQFIFQYYEEEERQRGNFPDRFSGHQFPNYSSELNVNALLLGDSALYLCASSLEWDRGLNEQFFGPGTRLTVL.